This passage covers 7 T cell receptor beta chains from one sample sequenced in a study of TIL therapy for anti-PD-1-resistant metastatic lung cancer. Indicated time point: pre-treatment sample, taken before nivolumab and TIL therapy. Sequencing used immunoSEQ v3. The table came from immunoSEQ multiplex PCR; TCRdb's copy has only in-frame clones and leaves some out. This table has about 36,000 clones, roughly 80% appearing once. The starting material was blood, obtained at baseline. Receptors originate from a person between 25 and 79 years old with non-small cell lung cancer.

The CDR3: CASTRADTQRCSSYEQYF. CDR3 nucleotides: TGTGCCAGCACCCGGGCGGACACACAACGATGTAGCTCCTACGAGCAGTACTTC. This chain connects TRBV6-9 to TRBJ2-7; D perhaps matches TRBD1 (5 bases). Germline assignment: CDR1 MNHGY and CDR2 SVAAGI. Trimming left V 7 bases short and J 0 bases short, with 25 bases between. This CDR3 is 18 amino acids long.

The chain is built from TRBV11-1 and TRBJ2-2; D gene uncertain. Trimming shortened V by 5 bases and J by 4 bases, and 8 bases separated the two germline ends. CDR1 is SGHAT, CDR2 FQDESV, per germline (reference sequence). The CDR3 is 13 residues long. This CDR3 reads CASSLGPTGELFF. CDR3 nucleotide sequence: TGTGCCAGCAGCCTCGGCCCCACCGGGGAGCTGTTTTTT.

This clone was counted between two and nine times. V gene TRBV6-1 combines with J gene TRBJ1-1; no clear D. The CDR3 runs to 13 residues. From germline, CDR1 is MNHNS and CDR2 SASEGT. V lost 1 base and J 6 bases, leaving 9 bases between the germline ends. CDR3 sequence reads: CASSEGVVAEAFF. In DNA form, the CDR3 reads TGTGCCAGCAGTGAAGGGGTCGTCGCTGAAGCTTTCTTT.

The chain joins TRBV7-2 to TRBJ1-6; TRBD1 matches 7 bases. Germline-derived CDR1 and CDR2 are SGHTA and FQGNSA. The CDR3 covers 16 residues. Trimming removed 5 bases from V and 5 bases from J; junction bases left unmatched: 9. CDR3 in DNA: TGTGCCAGCAGCCCCCGAGGGACAGACAATAATTCACCCCTCCACTTT. It translates to CASSPRGTDNNSPLHF.

The chain recombines TRBV5-6 with TRBJ1-2; 11 bases agree with TRBD1. The CDR3 has 14 residues. Per germline, CDR1 SGHDT and CDR2 YYEEEE. V was pared by 7 bases and J by 7 bases, with 9 bases of the junction left unmatched. The CDR3 nucleotides are TGTGCCAGCCTACACCACGGACAGGGGGCTGGCTACACCTTC. Its translation is CASLHHGQGAGYTF.

CDR3 in DNA: TGTGCCAGCTCACACCGACCGGGACTGCCTCTTGAGCAGTACTTC. Protein sequence: CASSHRPGLPLEQYF. This sequence joins TRBV18 and TRBJ2-7, with TRBD2 as a possible D gene (6 bases). CDR1 is KGHSH, CDR2 LQKENI, per germline. CDR3 length: 15 residues. V shed 4 bases and J shed 7 bases, with 20 bases lying between them.

This chain uses TRBV15 with TRBJ2-1; a possible D gene is TRBD2 (6 bases). The CDR3 is made up of 14 amino acids. V lost 3 bases and J lost 6, with 12 bases in between. Per the germline V gene, CDR1 is LNHNV and CDR2 is YYDKDF (reference sequence). The DNA for the CDR3 is TGTGCCACCAGCAGTACTCGCGGGATCAATGAGCAGTTCTTC. It encodes CATSSTRGINEQFF.